This T cell receptor (beta chain) was sequenced for a study of blood T cell repertoires in COVID-19. Study information: Samples came from the United States, Italy and Spain, spanning acute and convalescent COVID-19. The analysed material was cDNA or gDNA that came from T cells, B-cell-depleted T cells, or PBMCs.

In the source study's methods: Amplification from reference gene primers served as the basis for estimated nucleated cell counts. Clones were read by immunoSEQ multiplex PCR, and TCRdb kept only the in-frame ones, dropping some. V, J and clone size were drawn from that table, and D and trimming were deduced from the DNA. Of about 140,000 clones in the sample, approximately 86% were seen once. Trimming cost V 0 bases and J 1 base; bases outside gene matches: 9. Per the germline V gene, CDR1 is SGHKS and CDR2 is YYEKEE (reference sequence). The CDR3 consists of 18 residues. Material: peripheral blood. The gene calls are TRBV5-5 and TRBJ1-1, with TRBD1 matching 10 bases. The receptor was derived from an older man with acute or convalescent COVID-19. CDR3 nucleotides: TGTGCCAGCAGCTTGGGTCGGGACAGGGGACGAGGGAACACTGAAGCTTTCTTT. This encodes CASSLGRDRGRGNTEAFF.